These 25 T cell receptor beta chains were all obtained from the same sample, sequenced in a study of CD8+ T cells in alopecia areata. Noted treatment: oral pan-JAK inhibitor, 5-10 mg twice daily. Extracted RNA was reverse transcribed, and the resulting cDNA served as sequencing template. TCRdb's copy holds only in-frame clones and misses some; the assay was immunoSEQ multiplex PCR. This sample yields some 180,000 clones, of which around 51% are seen a single time; over 9.5% belongs to the top ten. This specimen was CD8+ T cells sorted from blood, taken around week 53, from a patient treated with tofacitinib. The receptors here all came from a human donor with alopecia areata.

The V and J genes are TRBV6-5 and TRBJ2-7; no clear D. Germline V lookup: CDR1 MNHEY, CDR2 SVGAGI. The V end lost 8 bases, the J end lost 1 base, and 0 bases lay between the germline ends. The CDR3 length is 9 residues. This CDR3 is CASSYEQYF. The CDR3 nucleotides read TGTGCCAGCTCCTACGAGCAGTACTTC.

The rearrangement joins TRBV19 to TRBJ1-1, with 11 bases fitting TRBD1. CDR3 length equals 16 residues. The V segment lost 7 bases and the J segment 0 bases; nucleotides outside the gene matches: 7. CDR1 LNHDA and CDR2 SQIVND come from the germline V gene (reference sequence). CDR3 bases: TGTGCCAGTACGGGCCGGGACAGGGGGATGAACACTGAAGCTTTCTTT. Its translation: CASTGRDRGMNTEAFF.

The chain recombines TRBV4-3 with TRBJ2-2; D gene ambiguous. Germline assignment: CDR1 LGHNA and CDR2 YSLEER. The CDR3 sequence is 17 residues long. V lost 0 bases and J lost 2, with 13 bases in between. In DNA, the CDR3 is TGCGCCAGCAGCCAAGAGGGTTGGCAGTCTAACACCGGGGAGCTGTTTTTT. This sequence encodes CASSQEGWQSNTGELFF.

This clone has only a few counts. The chain employs TRBV9 and TRBJ2-3, with TRBD2 matching 9 bases. Trimming cost V 0 bases and J 2 bases; bases outside gene matches: 4. Germline values: CDR1 SGDLS, CDR2 YYNGEE. CDR3 length: 16 residues. CDR3 DNA sequence: TGTGCCAGCAGCGTAGAGAGCGGGGGGTTCACAGATACGCAGTATTTT. It codes for CASSVESGGFTDTQYF.

The rearrangement joins TRBV19 to TRBJ1-5, with D unclear. Germline CDR1 LNHDA, CDR2 SQIVND (reference sequence). The CDR3 has 15 residues. Trimming removed 5 bases from V and 2 bases from J, with 13 bases in between. The CDR3 reads CASSWGVRGNQPQHF. As DNA, the CDR3 is TGTGCCAGTAGTTGGGGTGTACGAGGCAATCAGCCCCAGCATTTT.

The rearrangement uses TRBV28 and TRBJ2-7; TRBD2 matches at 7 bases. Looked up from germline, CDR1 is MDHEN and CDR2 is SYDVKM. Unmatched junction bases numbered 6, after V lost 8 bases and J lost 2 bases. The CDR3 runs to 13 residues. The chain's CDR3 is CASSGLSTYEQYF. CDR3 coding DNA: TGTGCCAGCTCGGGACTATCAACCTACGAGCAGTACTTC.

A few counts support this clone. The V and J genes are TRBV27 and TRBJ1-6; weak D call: TRBD1 (6 bases). From germline, CDR1 is MNHEY and CDR2 SMNVEV (reference sequence). V shed 3 bases and J shed 10 bases, with 16 bases lying between them. The length of the CDR3 is 15 residues. CDR3 sequence reads: CASSLSDRRFSPLHF. In DNA, the CDR3 is TGTGCCAGCAGTTTGTCCGACAGGAGGTTCTCACCCCTCCACTTT.

The chain couples TRBV5-4 to TRBJ2-1; D is uncertain. CDR3 size: 11 residues. Germline V gene lookup returns CDR1 SGHNT and CDR2 YYREEE (reference sequence). Deletions cut 0 bases from V and 9 bases from J, with 4 bases between. The CDR3 here is CASSLETEQFF. The CDR3 DNA reads as TGTGCCAGCAGCTTGGAGACTGAGCAGTTCTTC.

There are a few counts of this clone. The chain links TRBV29-1 to TRBJ1-1, with 8 bases that match TRBD1. V trimming: 1 base; J trimming: 11 bases; junction bases outside the gene matches: 9. This CDR3 comprises 13 residues. From germline, CDR1 is SQVTM and CDR2 ANQGSEA. The CDR3 here is CSVEVQGGRGAFF. CDR3 DNA sequence: TGCAGCGTTGAAGTACAGGGGGGCCGCGGGGCTTTCTTT.

The V gene is TRBV6-5, the J gene TRBJ2-7, with no clear D. CDR1 is MNHEY and CDR2 is SVGAGI in the germline V gene. The CDR3 totals 10 residues. Trimming took 8 bases from V and 3 from J, leaving 5 bases between them. CDR3 loop: CASVLYEQYF. The CDR3 DNA sequence: TGTGCCAGCGTGCTCTACGAGCAGTACTTC.

The sample holds a few counts of this clone. J is TRBJ1-5 and V is TRBV6-6; a weak D match, TRBD1 (5 bases). Trimming pared 7 bases from V and 9 bases from J, leaving 13 bases between. Per germline, CDR1 MNHNY and CDR2 SVGAGI (reference sequence). The CDR3 covers 12 residues. CDR3 sequence (DNA): TGTGCCAGCACCCTTCAGGGATGGCCCCAGCATTTT. It yields the protein CASTLQGWPQHF.

The chain uses TRBV25-1 and TRBJ1-4; unclear D gene. The germline gives CDR1 MGHDK, CDR2 SYGVNS. V shed 4 bases and J shed 4 bases, with 10 bases lying between them. This CDR3 region has 14 residues. CDR3 coding DNA: TGTGCCAGCAGTGTGTCTGCAGATAATGAAAAACTGTTTTTT. Amino acid sequence: CASSVSADNEKLFF.

The CDR3 nucleotides read TGCGCCAGCAGCCAGACAGGGTACACTGAAGCTTTCTTT. This encodes CASSQTGYTEAFF. The genes are TRBV5-1 and TRBJ1-1, with 7 bases that match TRBD1. This CDR3 is built from 13 residues. The germline V gene has CDR1 SGHRS and CDR2 YFSETQ. Trimming removed 4 bases from V and 3 bases from J; junction bases left unmatched: 3.

The chain couples TRBV7-3 to TRBJ2-3, with D possibly matching TRBD1 (6 bases). Germline assignment: CDR1 SGHTA and CDR2 FQGTGA. The CDR3 length is 14 residues. Deletions cut 5 bases from V and 2 bases from J, with 11 bases between. DNA for the CDR3: TGTGCCAGCAGCAGAACAGGGTCCACAGATACGCAGTATTTT. Translating gives CASSRTGSTDTQYF.

This sequence joins TRBV30 and TRBJ2-5; D uncertain. The V gene's germline CDR1 is GTSNPN and CDR2 SVGIG (reference sequence). Trimming pared 5 bases from V and 5 bases from J, leaving 12 bases between. This CDR3 contains 12 residues. The CDR3 loop is CAWGSSVETQYF. The CDR3 bases are TGTGCCTGGGGTTCCTCGGTGGAGACCCAGTACTTC.

Concerning this clone itself: A read error may account for a junction end that differs from germline. The chain recombines TRBV7-7 with TRBJ2-1; 7 nucleotides agree with TRBD2. CDR3 length equals 15 residues. Germline CDR1 reads SSHAT; CDR2 reads FNYEAQ (reference sequence). The chain's CDR3 is CASTLRAGDRNEQFF. The CDR3, as DNA: TGTGCTAGCACCCTACGGGCGGGGGACCGGAATGAGCAGTTCTTC.

The V and J genes are TRBV14 and TRBJ1-2, with D uncertain. Germline values: CDR1 SGHDN, CDR2 FVKESK. This CDR3 is 13 amino acids long. Trimming shortened V by 0 bases and J by 4 bases, and 6 bases separated the two germline ends. CDR3 sequence reads: CASSQDWSYGYTF. CDR3 bases: TGTGCCAGCAGCCAAGATTGGAGCTATGGCTACACCTTC.

Remarks on this clone: Germline and junction disagree at one end, which may indicate a read error. The J gene is TRBJ2-7, the V gene TRBV29-1, with 9 nucleotides matching TRBD1. From germline, CDR1 is SQVTM and CDR2 ANQGSEA. The CDR3 totals 13 residues. CDR3 sequence reads: CSVYTGGSHEQYF. CDR3 nucleotide sequence: TGCAGCGTGTATACAGGGGGCTCCCACGAGCAGTACTTC.

This clone was seen repeatedly, ten times or more. This chain links TRBV7-3 with TRBJ2-3; perhaps D is TRBD1 or TRBD2 (5 bases each). Trimming left V 5 bases short and J 5 bases short, with 23 bases between. Per the germline V gene, CDR1 is SGHTA and CDR2 is FQGTGA. The CDR3 consists of 17 residues. CDR3 region: CASSPSRATGLRDTQYF. CDR3 nucleotide sequence: TGTGCCAGCAGCCCCAGCCGGGCGACGGGGCTAAGAGATACGCAGTATTTT.

In its sample, this clone was seen a few times. This rearrangement joins TRBV27 to TRBJ2-6; D not certain. The CDR3 runs 16 residues. V lost 5 bases to trimming and J lost 1 base, with 12 bases between them. Germline V gene data show CDR1 as MNHEY and CDR2 as SMNVEV (reference sequence). The CDR3 DNA sequence: TGTGCCAGCAGTCCGTCTTTGGGGTCTGGGGCCAACGTCCTGACTTTC. This sequence encodes CASSPSLGSGANVLTF.

The chain links TRBV6-5 to TRBJ1-6; D is ambiguous. Trimming stripped 5 bases from V and 9 bases from J, with 11 bases between. From germline, CDR1 is MNHEY and CDR2 SVGAGI. CDR3 length: 13 amino acids. CDR3 in amino acids: CASSPGLISPLHF. In nucleotides, the CDR3 is TGTGCCAGCAGTCCGGGTCTTATTTCACCCCTCCACTTT.

The DNA for the CDR3 is TGTGCCAGCAGCGTAGGAAGCAGGGAAAACATTCAGTACTTC. Translation gives CASSVGSRENIQYF. The chain joins TRBV9 to TRBJ2-4; possible D gene TRBD1, 5 bases. The CDR3 extends over 14 amino acids. Trimming stripped 0 bases from V and 5 bases from J, with 9 bases between. CDR1 SGDLS and CDR2 YYNGEE come from the germline V gene.

This clone was detected only a few times. The chain links TRBV11-2 to TRBJ2-1; tentative D call: TRBD2 (6 bases). The CDR3 totals 16 residues. The V and J ends lost 0 bases and 0 bases respectively, with 9 bases between them. CDR1 SGHAT and CDR2 FQNNGV come from the germline V gene. This CDR3 is CASSLEEGSSYNEQFF. The DNA for the CDR3 is TGTGCCAGCAGCTTAGAGGAGGGTAGCTCCTACAATGAGCAGTTCTTC.

The chain recombines TRBV7-2 with TRBJ2-3; tentative D call: TRBD2 (5 bases). The CDR3 extends over 15 amino acids. In germline, CDR1 is SGHTA, CDR2 FQGNSA. V was clipped by 2 bases and J by 4 bases, with 13 bases between them. Here the CDR3 DNA reads TGTGCCAGCAGCTTACTCCGGGGAAGTTCAGATACGCAGTATTTT. Translated: CASSLLRGSSDTQYF.

The rearrangement links TRBV27 to TRBJ2-7; 10 bases match TRBD1. CDR3 length: 14 amino acids. Losses at the gene ends were 6 bases for V and 7 bases for J; bases not matched to a gene: 9. Germline CDR1 is MNHEY and CDR2 is SMNVEV (reference sequence). The CDR3 sequence: CASRRTGGLSEQYF. For the CDR3, the DNA is TGTGCCAGCAGGAGGACAGGGGGGTTATCGGAGCAGTACTTC.